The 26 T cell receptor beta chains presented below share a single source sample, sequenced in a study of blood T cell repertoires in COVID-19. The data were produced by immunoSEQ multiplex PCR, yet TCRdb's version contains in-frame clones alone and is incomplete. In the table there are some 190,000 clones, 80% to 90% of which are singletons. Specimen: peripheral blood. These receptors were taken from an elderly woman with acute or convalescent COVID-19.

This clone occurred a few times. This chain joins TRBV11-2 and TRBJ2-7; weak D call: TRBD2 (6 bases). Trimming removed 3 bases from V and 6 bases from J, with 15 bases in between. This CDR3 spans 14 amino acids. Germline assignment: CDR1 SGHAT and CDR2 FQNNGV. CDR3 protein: CASSLGGGPAEQYF. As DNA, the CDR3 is TGTGCCAGCAGCTTGGGAGGTGGACCGGCCGAGCAGTACTTC.

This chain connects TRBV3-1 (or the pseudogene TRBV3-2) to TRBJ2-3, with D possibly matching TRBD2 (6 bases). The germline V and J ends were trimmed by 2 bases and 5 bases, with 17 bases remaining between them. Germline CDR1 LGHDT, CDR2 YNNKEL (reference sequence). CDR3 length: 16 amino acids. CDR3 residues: CASSQFAASVGDTQYF. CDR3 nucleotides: TGTGCCAGCAGCCAATTCGCGGCTAGCGTGGGAGATACGCAGTATTTT.

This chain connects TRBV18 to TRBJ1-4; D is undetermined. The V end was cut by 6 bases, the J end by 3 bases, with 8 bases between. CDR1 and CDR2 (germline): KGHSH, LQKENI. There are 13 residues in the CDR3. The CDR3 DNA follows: TGTGCCAGCTCTGAACAGTCTAATGAAAAACTGTTTTTT. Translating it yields CASSEQSNEKLFF.

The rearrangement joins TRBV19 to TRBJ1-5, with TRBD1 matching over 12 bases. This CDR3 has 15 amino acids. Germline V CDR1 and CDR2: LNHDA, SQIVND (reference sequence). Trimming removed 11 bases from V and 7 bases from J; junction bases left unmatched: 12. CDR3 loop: CAAGTGGPVPQPQHF. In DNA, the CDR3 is TGTGCCGCCGGGACAGGGGGCCCAGTCCCCCAGCCCCAGCATTTT.

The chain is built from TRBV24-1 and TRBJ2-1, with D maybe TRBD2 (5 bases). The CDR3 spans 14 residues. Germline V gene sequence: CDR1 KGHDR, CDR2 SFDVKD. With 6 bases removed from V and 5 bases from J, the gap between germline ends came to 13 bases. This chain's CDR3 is CATSQEALDNEQFF. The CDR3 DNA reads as TGTGCCACCAGTCAGGAGGCTCTCGACAATGAGCAGTTCTTC.

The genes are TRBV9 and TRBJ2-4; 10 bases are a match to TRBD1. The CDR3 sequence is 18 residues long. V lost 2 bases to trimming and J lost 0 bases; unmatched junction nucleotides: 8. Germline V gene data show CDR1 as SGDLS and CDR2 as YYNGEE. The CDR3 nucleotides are TGTGCCAGCAGCGTCGGGACAGGGGATATTATAGCCAAAAACATTCAGTACTTC. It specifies CASSVGTGDIIAKNIQYF.

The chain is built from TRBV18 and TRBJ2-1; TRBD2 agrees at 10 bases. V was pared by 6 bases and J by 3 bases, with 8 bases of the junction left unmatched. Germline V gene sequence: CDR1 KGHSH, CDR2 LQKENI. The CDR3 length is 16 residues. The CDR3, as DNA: TGTGCCAGCTCCCCGCTAGCGGGAGTTGACTACAATGAGCAGTTCTTC. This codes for CASSPLAGVDYNEQFF.

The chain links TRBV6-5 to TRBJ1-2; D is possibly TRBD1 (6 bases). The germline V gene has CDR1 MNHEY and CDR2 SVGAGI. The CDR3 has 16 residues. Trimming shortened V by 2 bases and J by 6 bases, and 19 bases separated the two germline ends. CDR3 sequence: CASSYGGHLITDGYTF. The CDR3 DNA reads TGTGCCAGCAGTTACGGGGGACACCTTATCACCGATGGCTACACCTTC.

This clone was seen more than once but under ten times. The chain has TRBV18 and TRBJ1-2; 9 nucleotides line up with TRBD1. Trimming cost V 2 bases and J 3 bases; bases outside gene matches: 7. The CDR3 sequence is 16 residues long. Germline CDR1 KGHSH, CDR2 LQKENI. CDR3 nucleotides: TGTGCCAGCTCACCAAATCCGGGACAGGGTCACTATGGCTACACCTTC. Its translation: CASSPNPGQGHYGYTF.

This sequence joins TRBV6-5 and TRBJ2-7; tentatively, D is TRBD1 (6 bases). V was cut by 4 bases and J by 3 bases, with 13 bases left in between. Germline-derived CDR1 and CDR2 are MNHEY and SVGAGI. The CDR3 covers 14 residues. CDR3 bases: TGTGCCAGCAGTTCCGCAGGGGTTGTCTACGAGCAGTACTTC. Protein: CASSSAGVVYEQYF.

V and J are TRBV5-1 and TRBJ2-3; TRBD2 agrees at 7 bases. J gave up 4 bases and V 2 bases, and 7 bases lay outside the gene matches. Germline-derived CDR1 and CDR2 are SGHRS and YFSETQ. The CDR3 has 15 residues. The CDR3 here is CASSFGRGQADTQYF. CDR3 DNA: TGCGCCAGCAGCTTTGGGAGGGGCCAAGCAGATACGCAGTATTTT. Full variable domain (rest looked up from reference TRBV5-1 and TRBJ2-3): KAGVTQTPRYLIKTRGQQVTLSCSPISGHRSVSWYQQTPGQGLQFLFEYFSETQRNKGNFPGRFSGRQFSNSRSEMNVSTLELGDSALYLCASSFGRGQADTQYFGPGTRLTVL.

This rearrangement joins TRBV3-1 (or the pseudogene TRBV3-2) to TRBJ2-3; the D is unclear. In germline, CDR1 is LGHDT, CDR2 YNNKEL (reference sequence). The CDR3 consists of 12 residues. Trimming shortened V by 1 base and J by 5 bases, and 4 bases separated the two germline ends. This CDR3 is CASSQVKDTQYF. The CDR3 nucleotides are TGTGCCAGCAGCCAAGTCAAAGATACGCAGTATTTT.

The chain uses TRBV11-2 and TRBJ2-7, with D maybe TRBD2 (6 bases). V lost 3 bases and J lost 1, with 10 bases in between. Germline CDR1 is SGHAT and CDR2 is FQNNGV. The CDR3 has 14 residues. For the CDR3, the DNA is TGTGCCAGCAGCTTGCGGGGTCCATCCTACGAGCAGTACTTC. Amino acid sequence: CASSLRGPSYEQYF.

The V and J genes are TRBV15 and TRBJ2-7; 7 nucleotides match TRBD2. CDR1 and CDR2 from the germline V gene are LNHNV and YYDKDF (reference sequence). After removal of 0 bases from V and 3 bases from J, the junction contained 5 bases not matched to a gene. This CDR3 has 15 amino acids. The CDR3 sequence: CATSRDRRENYEQYF. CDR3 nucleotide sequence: TGTGCCACCAGCAGAGATCGGCGGGAGAACTACGAGCAGTACTTC. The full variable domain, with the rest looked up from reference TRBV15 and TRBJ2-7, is DAMVIQNPRYQVTQFGKPVTLSCSQTLNHNVMYWYQQKSSQAPKLLFHYYDKDFNNEADTPDNFQSRRPNTSFCFLDIRSPGLGDTAMYLCATSRDRRENYEQYFGPGTRLTVT.

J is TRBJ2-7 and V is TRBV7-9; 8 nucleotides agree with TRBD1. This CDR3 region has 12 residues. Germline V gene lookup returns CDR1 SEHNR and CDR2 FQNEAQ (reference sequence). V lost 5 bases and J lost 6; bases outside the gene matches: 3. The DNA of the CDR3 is TGTGCCAGCAGCCCCCAGGGGGCCGAGCAGTACTTC. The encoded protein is CASSPQGAEQYF.

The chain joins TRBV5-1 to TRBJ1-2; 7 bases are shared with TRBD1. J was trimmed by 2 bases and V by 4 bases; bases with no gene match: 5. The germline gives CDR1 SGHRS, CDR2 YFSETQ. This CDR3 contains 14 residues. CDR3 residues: CASSARQGNYGYTF. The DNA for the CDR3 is TGCGCCAGCAGCGCCCGACAGGGAAACTATGGCTACACCTTC.

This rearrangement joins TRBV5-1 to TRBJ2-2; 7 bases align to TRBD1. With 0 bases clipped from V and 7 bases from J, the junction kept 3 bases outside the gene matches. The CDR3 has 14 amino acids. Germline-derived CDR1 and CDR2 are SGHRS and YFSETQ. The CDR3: CASSLATGVGELFF. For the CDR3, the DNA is TGCGCCAGCAGCTTGGCTACAGGGGTCGGGGAGCTGTTTTTT.

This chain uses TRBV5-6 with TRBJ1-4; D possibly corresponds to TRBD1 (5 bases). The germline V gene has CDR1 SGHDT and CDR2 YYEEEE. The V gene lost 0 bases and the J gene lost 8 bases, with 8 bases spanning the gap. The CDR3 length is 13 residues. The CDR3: CASSLGAGEKLFF. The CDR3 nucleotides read TGTGCCAGCAGCTTGGGAGCAGGGGAAAAACTGTTTTTT.

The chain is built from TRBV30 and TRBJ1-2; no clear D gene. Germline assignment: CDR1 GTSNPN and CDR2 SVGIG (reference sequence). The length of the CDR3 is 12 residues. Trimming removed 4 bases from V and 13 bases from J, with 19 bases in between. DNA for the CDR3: TGTGCCTGGAATCTCCACCCAGGTGGTGGCACCTTC. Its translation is CAWNLHPGGGTF.

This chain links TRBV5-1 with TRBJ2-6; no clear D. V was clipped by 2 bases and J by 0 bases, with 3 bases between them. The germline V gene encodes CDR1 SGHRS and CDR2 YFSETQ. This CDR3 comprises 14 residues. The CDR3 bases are TGCGCCAGCAGCTTTAACTCTGGGGCCAACGTCCTGACTTTC. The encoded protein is CASSFNSGANVLTF.

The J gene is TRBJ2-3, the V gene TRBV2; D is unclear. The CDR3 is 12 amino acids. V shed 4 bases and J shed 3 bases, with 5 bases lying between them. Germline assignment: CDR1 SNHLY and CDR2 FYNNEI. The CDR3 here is CASSVFTDTQYF. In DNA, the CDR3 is TGTGCCAGCAGTGTATTTACAGATACGCAGTATTTT.

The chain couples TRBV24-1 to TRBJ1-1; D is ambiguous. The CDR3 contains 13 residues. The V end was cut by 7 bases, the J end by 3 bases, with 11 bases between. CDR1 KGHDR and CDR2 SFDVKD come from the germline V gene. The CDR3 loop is CATREGPYTEAFF. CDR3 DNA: TGTGCCACCAGGGAGGGCCCTTACACTGAAGCTTTCTTT.

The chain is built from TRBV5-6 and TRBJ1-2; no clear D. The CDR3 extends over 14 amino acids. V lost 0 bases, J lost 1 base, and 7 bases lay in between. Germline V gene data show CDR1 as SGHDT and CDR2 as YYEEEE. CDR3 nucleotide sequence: TGTGCCAGCAGCTTGGTTAGCTATAACTATGGCTACACCTTC. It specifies CASSLVSYNYGYTF.

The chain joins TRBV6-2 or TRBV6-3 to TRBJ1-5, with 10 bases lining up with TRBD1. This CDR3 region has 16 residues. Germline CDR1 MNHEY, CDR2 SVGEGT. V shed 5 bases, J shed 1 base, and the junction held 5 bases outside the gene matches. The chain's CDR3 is CASSTRQGASNQPQHF. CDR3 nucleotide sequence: TGTGCCAGCAGTACCAGACAGGGGGCAAGCAATCAGCCCCAGCATTTT.

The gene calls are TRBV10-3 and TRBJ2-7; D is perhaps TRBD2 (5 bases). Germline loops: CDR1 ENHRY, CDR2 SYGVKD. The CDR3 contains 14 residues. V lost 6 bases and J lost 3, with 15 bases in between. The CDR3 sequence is CAIRDEAVHYEQYF. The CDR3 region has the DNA TGTGCCATCAGGGACGAAGCGGTACACTACGAGCAGTACTTC.

CDR3 in amino acids: CATSDVRDRVNEQFF. CDR3 coding DNA: TGTGCCACCAGTGATGTCCGGGACAGGGTAAATGAGCAGTTCTTC. This chain links TRBV24-1 with TRBJ2-1; 9 bases agree with TRBD1. Germline V gene sequence: CDR1 KGHDR, CDR2 SFDVKD. The CDR3 totals 15 residues. Trimming took 3 bases from V and 7 from J; bases not matched to a gene: 6.